This T cell receptor (beta chain) was sequenced for a study of control samples from healthy donors and cancer patients. This clone was found once. Some clones are missing from TCRdb's copy, which holds only in-frame ones; the method was immunoSEQ multiplex PCR. In the table there are approximately 82,000 clones, roughly 93% of which are singletons. This CDR3 region has 14 residues. Trimming shortened V by 5 bases and J by 2 bases, and 11 bases separated the two germline ends. Germline V gives CDR1 SGHNT, CDR2 YYREEE (reference sequence). The chain uses TRBV5-4 and TRBJ1-3, with D unresolved. The source of this sequence is a woman between 35 and 50 years old with lung cancer. The specimen sequenced was PBMCs. CDR3 DNA sequence: TGTGCCAGCAGTCTTAATGGGGCTGGAAACACCATATATTTT. The encoded protein is CASSLNGAGNTIYF.